What follows are 11 T cell receptor beta chains derived from one specimen sequenced in a study of blood T cells in healthy people across ages. Then a second PCR, running about 6 to 12 cycles, was carried out with a sample-barcoded 5' primer and a J-beta primer mix. Using its own MiXCR run on the 5' RACE reads, TCRdb lists one record per CDR3 protein. Seen here are under 850,000 distinct CDR3 sequences, roughly 35% observed once, and the top ten hold around 13%. Input material: blood. Source of these receptors: a man aged 18 to 29 in good health.

This clonotype was detected many times. V is TRBV20-1 and J is TRBJ2-1; D possibly corresponds to TRBD1 (6 bases). Per the germline V gene, CDR1 is DFQATT and CDR2 is SNEGSKA (reference sequence). The CDR3 spans 13 residues. Deletions cut 6 bases from V and 8 bases from J, with 17 bases between. The CDR3, as DNA: TGCAGTGCCAAACCAAGGACAGATCATGAGCAGTTCTTC. Translating it yields CSAKPRTDHEQFF.

The chain joins TRBV12-3 or TRBV12-4 to TRBJ1-5, with D perhaps TRBD1 (6 bases). Trimming shortened V by 5 bases and J by 6 bases, and 14 bases separated the two germline ends. This CDR3 contains 14 residues. The CDR3: CASSPSGVGQPQHF. CDR3 nucleotide sequence: TGTGCCAGCAGTCCCTCAGGGGTTGGTCAGCCCCAGCATTTT.

This clonotype was observed a few times. The rearrangement joins TRBV4-1 to TRBJ2-7; D is unresolved. V dropped 0 bases and J dropped 12 bases, with 15 bases sitting between them. Germline V gives CDR1 MGHRA, CDR2 YSYEKL. CDR3 size: 13 residues. CDR3 region: CASSQDILRPPYF. The CDR3 DNA reads TGCGCCAGCAGCCAAGATATCCTCCGGCCCCCGTACTTC.

V gene TRBV27 combines with J gene TRBJ2-1, with 11 bases lining up with TRBD1. With 6 bases clipped from V and 4 bases from J, the junction kept 5 bases outside the gene matches. CDR3 length: 15 amino acids. The V gene's germline CDR1 is MNHEY and CDR2 SMNVEV (reference sequence). CDR3 protein: CASSQDRGRYNEQFF. In DNA, the CDR3 is TGTGCCAGCAGCCAGGACAGGGGGCGATACAATGAGCAGTTCTTC.

V usage is TRBV7-6 and J usage is TRBJ1-3, with D possibly matching TRBD1 (5 bases). V lost 4 bases to trimming and J lost 8 bases, with 12 bases between them. This CDR3 is 13 amino acids long. The germline V gene has CDR1 SGHVS and CDR2 FNYEAQ. The CDR3 region has the DNA TGTGCCAGCAGCTCGATCAGGGAGGACACCATATATTTT. The encoded protein is CASSSIREDTIYF.

The chain recombines TRBV28 with TRBJ2-7; D is ambiguous. Germline CDR1 is MDHEN and CDR2 is SYDVKM. The CDR3 spans 12 residues. Trimming shortened V by 3 bases and J by 7 bases, and 10 bases separated the two germline ends. CDR3 DNA sequence: TGTGCCAGCAGTTTGGATCGCCAAGAGCAGTACTTC. It yields the protein CASSLDRQEQYF. Based on the CDR3 plus reference TRBV28 and TRBJ2-7, the full variable domain is DVKVTQSSRYLVKRTGEKVFLECVQDMDHENMFWYRQDPGLGLRLIYFSYDVKMKEKGDIPEGYSVSREKKERFSLILESASTNQTSMYLCASSLDRQEQYFGPGTRLTVT.

The genes are TRBV12-3 or TRBV12-4 and TRBJ2-2; a weak D match, TRBD1 (6 bases). V was cut by 5 bases and J by 7 bases, with 17 bases left in between. The CDR3 runs 15 residues. Here the CDR3 DNA reads TGTGCCAGCAGTGGACAGCCCCGGGTTGACGGGGAGCTGTTTTTT. Translating gives CASSGQPRVDGELFF.

This clonotype was seen more than once but under ten times. The J gene is TRBJ2-7, the V gene TRBV20-1, with 12 bases matching TRBD1. CDR3 size: 17 residues. Trimming at V came to 0 bases and at J to 2 bases, leaving 8 bases not matched to a gene. Germline V gene lookup returns CDR1 DFQATT and CDR2 SNEGSKA (reference sequence). The CDR3 protein is CSARDLLGQGAPYEQYF. The CDR3 region has the DNA TGCAGTGCTAGAGACCTCCTGGGACAGGGGGCCCCCTACGAGCAGTACTTC.

Ten or more counts support this clonotype. J is TRBJ2-1 and V is TRBV5-1, with D possibly being TRBD1 (5 bases). CDR1 and CDR2 (germline): SGHRS, YFSETQ. The V gene lost 1 base and the J gene lost 8 bases, with 10 bases spanning the gap. The CDR3 is 13 residues long. The CDR3 here is CASSLQGSDEQFF. In DNA, the CDR3 is TGCGCCAGCAGCTTGCAGGGATCGGATGAGCAGTTCTTC.

This chain connects TRBV7-8 to TRBJ1-4; D is perhaps TRBD1 (6 bases). V lost 1 base to trimming and J lost 2 bases, with 23 bases between them. Looked up from germline, CDR1 is SGHVS and CDR2 is FQNEAQ. This CDR3 has 20 residues. CDR3 coding DNA: TGTGCCAGCAGCTTAGGAGTAGCATGGGGCAGGGGATCGACTAATGAAAAACTGTTTTTT. This translates into CASSLGVAWGRGSTNEKLFF. Full variable domain (remainder filled in from reference TRBV7-8 and TRBJ1-4): GAGVSQSPRYKVAKRGQDVALRCDPISGHVSLFWYQQALGQGPEFLTYFQNEAQLDKSGLPSDRFFAERPEGSVSTLKIQRTQQEDSAVYLCASSLGVAWGRGSTNEKLFFGSGTQLSVL.

This clonotype showed up just a few times. The chain combines TRBV20-1 with TRBJ2-7, with 10 bases fitting TRBD1. The CDR3 spans 14 residues. Germline lookup yields CDR1 DFQATT and CDR2 SNEGSKA (reference sequence). V dropped 3 bases and J dropped 2; count of bases not matched to a gene: 4. The CDR3 bases are TGCAGTGCTAGCCCGGGACAGGGGACCTACGAGCAGTACTTC. Translated, it gives CSASPGQGTYEQYF.